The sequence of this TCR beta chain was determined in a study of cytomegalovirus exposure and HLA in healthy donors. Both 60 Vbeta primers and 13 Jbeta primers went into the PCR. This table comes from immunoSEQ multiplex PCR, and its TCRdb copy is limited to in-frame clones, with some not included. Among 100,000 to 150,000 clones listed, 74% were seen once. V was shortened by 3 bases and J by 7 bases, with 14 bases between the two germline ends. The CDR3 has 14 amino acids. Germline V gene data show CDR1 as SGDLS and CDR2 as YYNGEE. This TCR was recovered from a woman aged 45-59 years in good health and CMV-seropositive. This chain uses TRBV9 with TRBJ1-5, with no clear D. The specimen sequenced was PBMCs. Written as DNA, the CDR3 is TGTGCCAGCAGCGCGACACCCTCGAAGCAGCCCCAGCATTTT. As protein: CASSATPSKQPQHF.